This T cell receptor beta chain was sequenced during a study of blood T cell repertoires in COVID-19. On the study more broadly: COVID-19 samples, acute and convalescent, were from the United States, Italy and Spain. In each case, the material was cDNA or gDNA derived from T cells, B-cell-depleted T cells, or PBMCs.

Per the original data handling: Researchers report that nucleated cell counts were estimated from reference gene primer amplification. Repertoires were generated with immunoSEQ multiplex PCR, while TCRdb's copy carries only in-frame clones and drops some. Clone size and V and J calls were adopted from that table, with D and trimming inferred from the DNA. The repertoire holds 160,000 or so clones, about 83% seen once, with about 1.6% in the top ten. Germline values: CDR1 KGHDR, CDR2 SFDVKD. V lost 3 bases, J lost 0 bases, and 2 bases stayed unmatched. This CDR3 spans 16 amino acids. The genes are TRBV24-1 and TRBJ2-1; 9 bases align to TRBD1. The sample comprised peripheral blood. The sequence derives from a human donor in a cohort sampled during active COVID-19. The CDR3 is CATSDDRGSSYNEQFF. CDR3 nucleotide sequence: TGTGCCACCAGTGATGACAGGGGGAGCTCCTACAATGAGCAGTTCTTC.